Listed here are 27 T cell receptor beta chains from one sample, sequenced in a study of identical twins. One entry per CDR3 protein, called by TCRdb with MiXCR from the 5' RACE reads. This table holds 200,000 or so distinct CDR3 sequences, less than 20% found once. The sample was also linked to a second study, of T cells expressing NK-cell markers.

Source material: CD8+ T cells sorted from blood. The receptors were gathered from a woman aged 18-29 years in good health.

This clonotype was seen more than once but under ten times. This chain links TRBV27 with TRBJ2-2; D could derive from TRBD1 or TRBD2 (5 bases each). The CDR3 contains 13 residues. Germline V lookup: CDR1 MNHEY, CDR2 SMNVEV (reference sequence). V gave up 11 bases and J gave up 7 bases, with 17 bases separating them. CDR3 sequence (DNA): TGTGCCGTCGGGGCAGCCTCGGGCGGGGAGCTGTTTTTT. Protein: CAVGAASGGELFF.

The rearrangement uses TRBV21-1 and TRBJ1-5; TRBD1 was called by the table and not checked on the DNA. TRBV21-1 is tagged as a pseudogene. The CDR3 runs 13 residues. In DNA, the CDR3 is TGTGCCAGCAGCAAGCTGGGGGACCAGCCCCAGCATTTT. Protein sequence: CASSKLGDQPQHF.

The chain combines TRBV13 with TRBJ2-5; D is possibly TRBD1 or TRBD2 (6 bases each). Trimming stripped 5 bases from V and 4 bases from J, with 17 bases between. The V gene's germline CDR1 is PRHDT and CDR2 FYEKMQ (reference sequence). This CDR3 region has 15 residues. The CDR3 loop is CASSPPGANGETQYF. In DNA, the CDR3 is TGTGCCAGCAGCCCACCGGGGGCTAACGGAGAGACCCAGTACTTC.

The chain uses TRBV6-2 or TRBV6-3 and TRBJ1-2; D unresolved. The CDR3 consists of 10 residues. Looked up from germline, CDR1 is MNHEY and CDR2 is SVGEGT. V was pared by 6 bases and J by 7 bases, with 6 bases between. This CDR3 reads CASSGFGYTF. The CDR3 region has the DNA TGTGCCAGCAGCGGCTTTGGCTACACCTTC.

This chain links TRBV20-1 with TRBJ2-1; the D gene is possibly TRBD2 (6 bases). The CDR3 spans 13 residues. The V gene's germline CDR1 is DFQATT and CDR2 SNEGSKA (reference sequence). V was cut by 2 bases and J by 8 bases, with 13 bases left in between. Written as DNA, the CDR3 is TGCAGTGCTAGAACGGGATCGGGGGATGAGCAGTTCTTC. Translation gives CSARTGSGDEQFF.

This clonotype was counted between two and nine times. The genes are TRBV9 and TRBJ1-4, with 8 positions matching TRBD1. Germline lookup yields CDR1 SGDLS and CDR2 YYNGEE. This CDR3 contains 17 residues. With 3 bases clipped from V and 0 bases from J, the junction kept 7 bases outside the gene matches. This CDR3 reads CASSGTGQEATNEKLFF. CDR3 nucleotides: TGTGCCAGCAGCGGAACGGGACAGGAAGCAACTAATGAAAAACTGTTTTTT. Based on the CDR3 plus reference TRBV9 and TRBJ1-4, the full variable domain is DSGVTQTPKHLITATGQRVTLRCSPRSGDLSVYWYQQSLDQGLQFLIQYYNGEERAKGNILERFSAQQFPDLHSELNLSSLELGDSALYFCASSGTGQEATNEKLFFGSGTQLSVL.

This clonotype was picked up a small number of times. The chain uses TRBV4-1 and TRBJ2-6, with D unclear. The CDR3 sequence is 18 residues long. Between the trimmed V and J ends, which lost 3 bases and 0 bases, there was a span of 15 bases. CDR1 is MGHRA and CDR2 is YSYEKL in the germline V gene. The CDR3 is CASSQESTISSGANVLTF. The CDR3 region has the DNA TGCGCCAGCAGCCAGGAAAGTACTATTAGCTCTGGGGCCAACGTCCTGACTTTC.

This clonotype has a handful of counts. This chain joins TRBV15 and TRBJ1-1; the match to TRBD1 covers 7 bases. V trimming: 8 bases; J trimming: 5 bases; junction bases outside the gene matches: 14. Germline V gene sequence: CDR1 LNHNV, CDR2 YYDKDF (reference sequence). The CDR3 has 15 residues. This CDR3 reads CATYDTRGRLTEAFF. The CDR3 bases are TGTGCCACCTACGATACCAGGGGGAGGCTGACTGAAGCTTTCTTT.

In its sample, this clonotype was seen a few times. The chain combines TRBV7-8 with TRBJ2-1, with D tentatively TRBD2 (6 bases). Germline V lookup: CDR1 SGHVS, CDR2 FQNEAQ. There are 13 residues in the CDR3. The V and J ends lost 3 bases and 8 bases respectively, with 11 bases between them. The CDR3 is CASSFGGLHEQFF. The CDR3, as DNA: TGTGCCAGCAGCTTCGGGGGTTTGCATGAGCAGTTCTTC. Looking up the rest from reference TRBV7-8 and TRBJ2-1 gives the full variable domain: GAGVSQSPRYKVAKRGQDVALRCDPISGHVSLFWYQQALGQGPEFLTYFQNEAQLDKSGLPSDRFFAERPEGSVSTLKIQRTQQEDSAVYLCASSFGGLHEQFFGPGTRLTVL.

This clonotype was observed a few times. The chain couples TRBV7-9 to TRBJ2-7; D is possibly TRBD1 (5 bases). The CDR3 has 15 residues. Trimming left V 0 bases short and J 6 bases short, with 15 bases between. Per germline, CDR1 SEHNR and CDR2 FQNEAQ (reference sequence). The CDR3 DNA reads as TGTGCCAGCAGCTTAGCGGCAGGGCTGTTGATCGAGCAGTACTTC. Amino acid sequence: CASSLAAGLLIEQYF.

This clonotype was detected a few times. The V gene is TRBV6-5, the J gene TRBJ2-1; maybe TRBD2 (6 bases). Germline-derived CDR1 and CDR2 are MNHEY and SVGAGI. V was clipped by 0 bases and J by 2 bases, with 11 bases between them. The CDR3 runs 16 residues. For the CDR3, the DNA is TGTGCCAGCAGTTACTCGACCGGGGGAACCTACAATGAGCAGTTCTTC. The encoded protein is CASSYSTGGTYNEQFF.

This clonotype was recorded once. The chain links TRBV14 to TRBJ2-7, with 12 bases that match TRBD2. This CDR3 is 15 amino acids long. In germline, CDR1 is SGHDN, CDR2 FVKESK. Trimming removed 5 bases from V and 7 bases from J; junction bases left unmatched: 9. The CDR3 sequence: CASSFLAGGPWEQYF. Here the CDR3 DNA reads TGTGCCAGCAGCTTCCTAGCGGGAGGGCCGTGGGAGCAGTACTTC.

This chain uses TRBV6-2 or TRBV6-3 with TRBJ2-2; possible D gene TRBD2, 5 bases. The CDR3 is made up of 13 amino acids. Trimming removed 3 bases from V and 8 bases from J, with 10 bases in between. Germline CDR1 reads MNHEY; CDR2 reads SVGEGT. Written as DNA, the CDR3 is TGTGCCAGCAGTTATATTAAGCGGGGGGAGCTGTTTTTT. Encoded protein: CASSYIKRGELFF.

This clonotype was counted a few times. The genes are TRBV9 and TRBJ1-1; D might be TRBD1 (5 bases). The germline CDR1 and CDR2 sequences are SGDLS and YYNGEE. The V and J ends lost 3 bases and 4 bases respectively, with 10 bases between them. CDR3 size: 13 residues. CDR3 sequence: CASSAPGSTEAFF. CDR3 coding DNA: TGTGCCAGCAGCGCCCCAGGGAGCACTGAAGCTTTCTTT.

In this sample, this clonotype turned up a few times. J is TRBJ2-7 and V is TRBV12-3 or TRBV12-4; no definite D call. Trimming shortened V by 10 bases and J by 4 bases, and 17 bases separated the two germline ends. This CDR3 comprises 13 residues. The CDR3: CATRHTMGYEQYF. The CDR3 bases are TGTGCCACCAGACACACTATGGGTTACGAGCAGTACTTC.

Regarding this clonotype: The germline gene is not matched at one end of the junction; a read error may be the cause. The chain is built from TRBV29-1 and TRBJ2-3; weak D call: TRBD1 (5 bases). CDR3 length equals 14 residues. Germline-derived CDR1 and CDR2 are SQVTM and ANQGSEA. CDR3 in amino acids: CSVEGQLHTDTQYF. DNA for the CDR3: TGCAGCGTCGAAGGACAACTACACACAGATACGCAGTATTTT.

The chain employs TRBV20-1 and TRBJ2-1; 9 bases align to TRBD2. The germline gives CDR1 DFQATT, CDR2 SNEGSKA (reference sequence). V shed 5 bases, J shed 7 bases, and the junction held 15 bases outside the gene matches. The CDR3 is made up of 16 amino acids. CDR3 nucleotide sequence: TGCAGTGCTGTCCCTACTAGCGGGCCTATCTCAAATGAGCAGTTCTTC. It is translated as CSAVPTSGPISNEQFF.

The sample holds a few counts of this clonotype. This chain uses TRBV7-6 with TRBJ2-7; a weak D match, TRBD2 (5 bases). The CDR3 is made up of 13 amino acids. Per the germline V gene, CDR1 is SGHVS and CDR2 is FNYEAQ. Trimming stripped 8 bases from V and 2 bases from J, with 13 bases between. The CDR3 protein is CASSSGRTYEQYF. Written as DNA, the CDR3 is TGTGCCAGCTCCAGCGGACGAACCTACGAGCAGTACTTC.

V and J are TRBV6-2 or TRBV6-3 and TRBJ1-3; a possible D gene is TRBD1 (5 bases). This CDR3 comprises 14 residues. V gave up 4 bases and J gave up 1 base, with 8 bases separating them. CDR1 MNHEY and CDR2 SVGEGT come from the germline V gene. The DNA of the CDR3 is TGTGCCAGCAGTTCCGAGGGGTCTGGAAACACCATATATTTT. Protein product: CASSSEGSGNTIYF.

This clonotype has just a few counts. The chain uses TRBV12-3 or TRBV12-4 and TRBJ2-2; 7 bases map to TRBD1. J lost 6 bases, V lost 5 bases, and 9 bases had no gene match. The CDR3 extends over 15 amino acids. The CDR3 region has the DNA TGTGCCAGCAGTCTCCGGGACAGTCCGGCCGGGGAGCTGTTTTTT. This codes for CASSLRDSPAGELFF.

V gene TRBV15 combines with J gene TRBJ2-2; 7 bases are shared with TRBD1. This CDR3 contains 15 residues. CDR1 is LNHNV, CDR2 YYDKDF, per germline (reference sequence). V dropped 0 bases and J dropped 5; count of bases not matched to a gene: 3. CDR3 sequence: CATSRDRGLTGELFF. The CDR3 region has the DNA TGTGCCACCAGCAGAGATAGGGGGCTAACCGGGGAGCTGTTTTTT.

This clonotype was counted only a few times. The chain employs TRBV24-1 and TRBJ2-3, with D possibly TRBD2 on 6 matching bases. V was trimmed by 3 bases and J by 0 bases, leaving 12 bases between them. Germline CDR1 is KGHDR and CDR2 is SFDVKD. This CDR3 comprises 16 residues. The CDR3 sequence: CATSDTGLQSTDTQYF. DNA for the CDR3: TGTGCCACCAGTGATACGGGACTCCAAAGCACAGATACGCAGTATTTT.

The chain links TRBV16 to TRBJ2-7; 7 bases are a match to TRBD1. The germline CDR1 and CDR2 sequences are KGHSY and FQNENV. CDR3 length: 14 residues. V gave up 4 bases and J gave up 3 bases; unmatched junction bases: 6. CDR3 in amino acids: CASSPTGSDYEQYF. The DNA for the CDR3 is TGTGCCAGCAGCCCGACAGGGTCGGACTACGAGCAGTACTTC.

A single count supports this clonotype. This chain links TRBV29-1 with TRBJ1-4; D not certain. This CDR3 has 13 amino acids. In germline, CDR1 is SQVTM, CDR2 ANQGSEA. The germline V and J ends were trimmed by 0 bases and 8 bases, with 10 bases remaining between them. The CDR3, as DNA: TGCAGCGTTGAAGACGGGATTACCGAAAAACTGTTTTTT. Protein product: CSVEDGITEKLFF.

This clonotype has ten or more counts. The chain couples TRBV29-1 to TRBJ2-2; D is ambiguous. The germline V gene encodes CDR1 SQVTM and CDR2 ANQGSEA. V lost 3 bases and J lost 1, with 6 bases in between. The CDR3 contains 13 residues. The CDR3 DNA follows: TGCAGCGTTGACTCCCAGAACACCGGGGAGCTGTTTTTT. Its protein is CSVDSQNTGELFF.

This clonotype came up a few times. The V gene is TRBV5-6, the J gene TRBJ1-5; the match to TRBD1 covers 7 bases. The CDR3 runs to 14 residues. CDR1 is SGHDT, CDR2 YYEEEE, per germline. The ends lost 3 bases at V and 2 bases at J; junction bases unmatched: 2. CDR3 coding DNA: TGTGCCAGCAGCTCCGGGACAGGCAATCAGCCCCAGCATTTT. Residues: CASSSGTGNQPQHF.

This chain connects TRBV30 to TRBJ2-7, with D maybe TRBD1 (6 bases). Trimming pared 6 bases from V and 0 bases from J, leaving 9 bases between. Germline CDR1 is GTSNPN and CDR2 is SVGIG (reference sequence). The CDR3 is 12 amino acids. CDR3 sequence (DNA): TGTGCCTGCCGGGACAACTCCTACGAGCAGTACTTC. Protein sequence: CACRDNSYEQYF.